This T cell receptor beta chain was captured by sequencing in a study of blood T cell repertoires in COVID-19. Study as a whole: Material from acute and convalescent COVID-19 was sourced from the United States, Italy and Spain. From T cells, B-cell-depleted T cells, or PBMCs came the material, which was cDNA or gDNA.

How the authors handled the data: Nucleated cell counts were estimated from reference gene primer amplification. TCRdb's table, derived via immunoSEQ multiplex PCR, lists solely in-frame clones and lacks some. V and J calls and clone size are those listed in that table; D and trimming were worked out from the DNA. The sample shows roughly 130,000 clones, 70% to 80% of them seen only once. Germline trimming cut 5 bases from V and 3 bases from J; bases unmatched to any gene: 6. Per the germline V gene, CDR1 is LNHDA and CDR2 is SQIVND (reference sequence). The CDR3 is 17 residues long. This TCR was sampled from a man aged 45-60 years with acute or convalescent COVID-19. The sample consisted of peripheral blood. This chain connects TRBV19 to TRBJ2-6; 11 bases are a match to TRBD1. The CDR3 region has the DNA TGTGCCAGTAGTTTTGGACAGGGGGCGCGTGGGGCCAACGTCCTGACTTTC. Translation gives CASSFGQGARGANVLTF.